These 9 T cell receptor beta chains share one sample of origin, sequenced in a study of T cells in women clearing cervical HPV infection. TCRdb keeps only in-frame clones here, not all; method: immunoSEQ multiplex PCR. The table lists about 35,000 clones. The sample comprised blood buffy coat. Source of these receptors: a woman between 18 and 70 years old with a cervical HPV16 infection that either progressed to CIN3+ or cleared (not recorded which).

For this clone: The read gets to within 3 residues of the CDR3 end, and the germline J gene fills in the rest. V is TRBV7-2 and J is TRBJ2-1, with D tentatively TRBD1 (6 bases). Germline values: CDR1 SGHTA, CDR2 FQGNSA. CDR3 length: 15 residues. Trimming stripped 1 base from V and 4 bases from J, with 11 bases between. The covered CDR3 bases are TGTGCCAGCAGCTTAGGGACAGTTTCGTACAATGAG. Translating it yields CASSLGTVSYNE. The whole CDR3 protein is CASSLGTVSYNEQFF.

CDR3 residues: CSATGTIRTDTQYF. CDR3 bases read: TGCAGTGCTACCGGGACTATCCGGACAGATACG. The chain combines TRBV20-1 with TRBJ2-3; 7 bases line up with TRBD2. The CDR3 extends 3 residues past the end of the read, so its final part is completed from the germline J gene. This CDR3 contains 14 residues. With 4 bases clipped from V and 3 bases from J, the junction kept 7 bases outside the gene matches. The germline CDR1 and CDR2 sequences are DFQATT and SNEGSKA (reference sequence).

Note on this clone: The read comes to an end 3 residues before the CDR3 does, leaving the germline J gene to fill in the end. This chain links TRBV2 with TRBJ2-3; D call uncertain. CDR1 and CDR2 from the germline V gene are SNHLY and FYNNEI. With 2 bases removed from V and 3 bases from J, the gap between germline ends came to 6 bases. The CDR3 contains 13 residues. This chain's CDR3 is CASSELSTDTQYF. Partial CDR3 DNA: TGTGCCAGCAGTGAACTATCTACAGATACG.

Concerning this clone: Sequencing ends 3 residues short of the CDR3 end; the germline J gene provides the rest. The V and J genes are TRBV19 and TRBJ2-7; 8 nucleotides align to TRBD1. CDR1 and CDR2 from the germline V gene are LNHDA and SQIVND (reference sequence). CDR3 length equals 15 residues. The trim removed 4 bases at V and 3 bases at J, leaving 8 bases unmatched. CDR3 sequence reads: CASSSHRGIIYEQYF. The sequenced part of the CDR3 DNA is TGTGCCAGTAGTAGCCACAGGGGGATCATCTACGAG. The full variable domain, with the rest looked up from reference TRBV19 and TRBJ2-7, is DGGITQSPKYLFRKEGQNVTLSCEQNLNHDAMYWYRQDPGQGLRLIYYSQIVNDFQKGDIAEGYSVSREKKESFPLTVTSAQKNPTAFYLCASSSHRGIIYEQYFGPGTRLTVT.

Note on this clone: Coverage ceases 3 residues before the CDR3 finishes, and the germline J gene fills in the end. V is TRBV10-3 and J is TRBJ2-2; D not resolved. CDR1 and CDR2 from the germline V gene are ENHRY and SYGVKD. The CDR3 length is 14 residues. Trimming shortened V by 7 bases and J by 4 bases, and 13 bases separated the two germline ends. The covered CDR3 bases are TGTGCCATCAAAGGAGCAGAGCGCACCGGGGAG. Encoded protein: CAIKGAERTGE. The entire CDR3 protein reads CAIKGAERTGELFF.

The CDR3 is CAISRTYSYEQYF. The CDR3 DNA, read in part, is TGTGCCATCAGCCGAACATACTCCTACGAG. The rearrangement links TRBV10-3 to TRBJ2-7; D gene ambiguous. The read ends 3 residues shy of where the CDR3 ends; the end is completed using the germline J gene. The germline gives CDR1 ENHRY, CDR2 SYGVKD. The CDR3 has 13 residues. Trimming took off 6 bases at V and 0 bases at J, with 9 bases between the two ends.

Of note for this clone: The sequence runs out 3 residues before the end of the CDR3; the remainder is reconstructed from the germline J gene. The chain recombines TRBV18 with TRBJ1-1, with D perhaps TRBD1 (5 bases). Germline V CDR1 and CDR2: KGHSH, LQKENI. The CDR3 has 15 residues. V lost 1 base, J lost 1 base, and 10 bases lay in between. The sequenced part of the CDR3 DNA is TGTGCCAGCTCACCACTCGCGGACAAGAACACTGAA. It specifies CASSPLADKNTE. The full-length CDR3 reads as CASSPLADKNTEAFF.

On this clone itself: The read finishes 3 residues shy of the CDR3 end, and the germline J gene is used to complete it. The chain uses TRBV30 and TRBJ2-1; 9 nucleotides line up with TRBD2. Trimming removed 2 bases from V and 6 bases from J; junction bases left unmatched: 8. There are 15 residues in the CDR3. Per germline, CDR1 GTSNPN and CDR2 SVGIG (reference sequence). The part of the CDR3 DNA that was read is TGTGCCTGGAGTCCCCAACTAGCGGGCCTCAATGAG. Translated, it gives CAWSPQLAGLNE. The CDR3 as a whole reads CAWSPQLAGLNEQFF.

To note about this clone: The CDR3 goes on 3 residues after the read ends, and that part is filled in from the germline J gene. This sequence joins TRBV5-1 and TRBJ2-7; TRBD2 agrees at 10 bases. With V trimmed by 3 bases and J by 6 bases, 6 bases remained unmatched. Looked up from germline, CDR1 is SGHRS and CDR2 is YFSETQ. This CDR3 comprises 14 residues. CDR3 DNA, as far as it was read: TGCGCCAGCAGCTCAAGCGGGAGGGCCGCCGAG. Translating gives CASSSSGRAAE. In full, the CDR3 reads CASSSSGRAAEQYF.